These 10 T cell receptor beta chains were sequenced from one sample in a study of radiotherapy plus CTLA-4 blockade in lung cancer. Some clones are missing from TCRdb's copy, which holds only in-frame ones; the method was immunoSEQ multiplex PCR. Seen here are around 44,000 clones, roughly 90% observed once, and the top ten hold around a sixth. The sequencing used peripheral blood, collected from a patient treated with radiotherapy plus ipilimumab. All receptors derive from a human donor with non-small cell lung cancer that progressed on radiotherapy plus ipilimumab. Some clones in this sample may be carry-over from other donors' samples.

V gene TRBV29-1 combines with J gene TRBJ2-7; D is possibly TRBD2 (7 bases). The V gene lost 2 bases and the J gene lost 6 bases, with 20 bases spanning the gap. The CDR3 covers 15 residues. Germline V CDR1 and CDR2: SQVTM, ANQGSEA. This chain's CDR3 is CSVEPRTAGSGEQYF. CDR3 nucleotides: TGCAGCGTTGAACCCCGGACAGCGGGGTCGGGCGAGCAGTACTTC.

In DNA, the CDR3 is TGTGCCAGCAGCCACGGGGGACAGCGAAGCGAGCAGTACTTC. It is translated as CASSHGGQRSEQYF. J is TRBJ2-7 and V is TRBV7-9, with D maybe TRBD1 (7 bases). In germline, CDR1 is SEHNR, CDR2 FQNEAQ (reference sequence). This CDR3 is 14 amino acids long. Deletions cut 5 bases from V and 6 bases from J, with 17 bases between.

The gene calls are TRBV19 and TRBJ1-4; 8 positions agree with TRBD1. Germline lookup yields CDR1 LNHDA and CDR2 SQIVND (reference sequence). J was trimmed by 7 bases and V by 4 bases; bases with no gene match: 11. The CDR3 contains 16 residues. CDR3 in DNA: TGTGCCAGTAGTACCCTACGACGCGGACAGGGTGAAAAACTGTTTTTT. Translated: CASSTLRRGQGEKLFF.

The V call is TRBV6-6, the J call TRBJ2-7; D may be TRBD1 (6 bases). The CDR3 covers 12 residues. The germline V gene has CDR1 MNHNY and CDR2 SVGAGI (reference sequence). The V end lost 6 bases, the J end lost 3 bases, and 9 bases lay between the germline ends. The CDR3: CASRPGVYEQYF. The CDR3 DNA reads TGTGCCAGCAGGCCAGGGGTCTACGAGCAGTACTTC.

This clone has only one observation. This rearrangement joins TRBV19 to TRBJ1-1; TRBD1 agrees at 11 bases. Per germline, CDR1 LNHDA and CDR2 SQIVND (reference sequence). This CDR3 is built from 14 residues. The J segment lost 5 bases and the V segment lost 6 bases, leaving 5 bases of the junction unmatched. The DNA for the CDR3 is TGTGCCAGTAGACCGGGACAGGGGGGGACTGAAGCTTTCTTT. It codes for CASRPGQGGTEAFF. Together with reference TRBV19 and TRBJ1-1, the CDR3 gives the full variable domain: DGGITQSPKYLFRKEGQNVTLSCEQNLNHDAMYWYRQDPGQGLRLIYYSQIVNDFQKGDIAEGYSVSREKKESFPLTVTSAQKNPTAFYLCASRPGQGGTEAFFGQGTRLTVV.

The V gene is TRBV6-6, the J gene TRBJ1-2, with 10 bases that match TRBD1. Germline V lookup: CDR1 MNHNY, CDR2 SVGAGI (reference sequence). This CDR3 comprises 15 residues. Losses at the gene ends were 5 bases for V and 5 bases for J; bases not matched to a gene: 8. The CDR3 here is CASSKKTGGDYGYTF. CDR3 nucleotide sequence: TGTGCCAGCAGTAAAAAGACAGGGGGCGATTATGGCTACACCTTC.

This rearrangement joins TRBV6-1 to TRBJ1-2, with 7 bases identical to TRBD1. V lost 8 bases and J lost 0; bases outside the gene matches: 3. Germline V lookup: CDR1 MNHNS, CDR2 SASEGT. This CDR3 comprises 13 residues. The DNA of the CDR3 is TGTGCCAGCCTGACAGGGACTAACTATGGCTACACCTTC. Translating it yields CASLTGTNYGYTF.

This clone was recorded once. The chain recombines TRBV7-9 with TRBJ2-5; 11 bases match TRBD1. The last part of the DNA fits TRBJ2-7 better; the J call may be wrong. The CDR3 length is 15 residues. Germline V CDR1 and CDR2: SEHNR, FQNEAQ (reference sequence). CDR3: CASRFGQGAPYEQYF. As DNA, the CDR3 is TGTGCCAGCAGATTCGGACAGGGGGCCCCCTACGAGCAGTACTTC.

The rearrangement links TRBV10-3 to TRBJ2-2, with a possible D match to TRBD1 (6 bases). CDR1 is ENHRY, CDR2 SYGVKD, per germline. The ends were cut back, 10 bases at V and 2 bases at J, with 14 bases in the middle. The CDR3 spans 14 residues. The CDR3: CASMDSPNTGELFF. DNA of the CDR3: TGTGCCAGCATGGACAGTCCTAACACCGGGGAGCTGTTTTTT.

This chain joins TRBV4-3 and TRBJ2-1; tentative D call: TRBD1 (6 bases). The CDR3 has 15 amino acids. The V and J ends lost 0 bases and 3 bases respectively, with 9 bases between them. Germline loops: CDR1 LGHNA, CDR2 YSLEER. As DNA, the CDR3 is TGCGCCAGCAGCCAAGATTTGGACAGCTACAATGAGCAGTTCTTC. As protein: CASSQDLDSYNEQFF.